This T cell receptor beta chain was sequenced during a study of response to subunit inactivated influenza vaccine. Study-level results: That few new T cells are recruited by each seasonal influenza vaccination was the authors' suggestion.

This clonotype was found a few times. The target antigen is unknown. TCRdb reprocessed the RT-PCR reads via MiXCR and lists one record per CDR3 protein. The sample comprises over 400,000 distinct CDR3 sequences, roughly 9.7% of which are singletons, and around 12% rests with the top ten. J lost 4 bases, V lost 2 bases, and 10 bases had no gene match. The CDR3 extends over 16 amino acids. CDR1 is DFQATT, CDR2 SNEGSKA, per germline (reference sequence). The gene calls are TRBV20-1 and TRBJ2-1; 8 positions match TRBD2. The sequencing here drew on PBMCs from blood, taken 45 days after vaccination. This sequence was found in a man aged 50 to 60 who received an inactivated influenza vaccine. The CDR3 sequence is CSARRGSGTIYNEQFF. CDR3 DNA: TGCAGTGCTAGACGAGGTAGCGGGACCATATACAATGAGCAGTTCTTC.